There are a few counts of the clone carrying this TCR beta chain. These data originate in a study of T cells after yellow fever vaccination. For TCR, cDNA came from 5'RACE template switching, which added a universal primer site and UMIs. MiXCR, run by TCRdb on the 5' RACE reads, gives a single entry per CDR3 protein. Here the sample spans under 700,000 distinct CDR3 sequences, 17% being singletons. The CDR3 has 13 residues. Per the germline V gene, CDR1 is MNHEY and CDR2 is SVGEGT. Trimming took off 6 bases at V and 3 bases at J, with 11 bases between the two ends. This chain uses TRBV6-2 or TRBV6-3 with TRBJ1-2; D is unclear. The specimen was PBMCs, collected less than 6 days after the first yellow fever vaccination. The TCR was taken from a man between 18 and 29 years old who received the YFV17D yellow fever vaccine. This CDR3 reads CASRRDGDYGYTF. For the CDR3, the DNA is TGTGCCAGCAGACGTGACGGAGACTATGGCTACACCTTC.